Reported below is one TCR beta chain. Its antigen specificity is not known. Per-base quality was not reported, and no clone a single base away is much larger than it. The source of the sample is a study of CD8 T cells in ankylosing spondylitis (dated by TCRdb to about 2017). General notes on the study: T cell receptor beta repertoires were profiled in healthy donors and ankylosing spondylitis patients so that disease-linked TCR variants could be found. Samples of peripheral blood were taken, and for ankylosing spondylitis patients, synovial fluid was collected as well. The full study cohort comprised around 25 ankylosing spondylitis patients and 85 to 120 healthy donors. Results and caveats for the whole study, not just this receptor: Blood from ankylosing spondylitis patients appeared to be characterized by a TCR beta motif made up of several highly homologous amino acid variants. Some TCR beta motif variants had previously been reported in synovial fluid and blood of reactive arthritis patients, which suggested common disease-initiation mechanisms. Significant enrichment of the disease-linked clones was reported in matched synovial fluid samples from ankylosing spondylitis patients. A CD8+ phenotype was shown by the disease-linked clones, which were found at relatively low frequencies in peripheral blood.

Data came from an Illumina HiSeq 2500. Quantitative 5'-RACE with molecular barcodes was the method used to prepare the TCR beta libraries. The original methods were these. To identify disease-linked TCR variants, a new computational method was used, one built on a probabilistic model of VDJ rearrangement. The public sequencing data were trimmed at Q25 with fastp and processed into clonotypes with MiXCR by TCRdb, which kept only in-frame beta chains. Identical CDR3 proteins give one entry, which carries the most common genes and DNA. The V and J calls follow TCRdb's processing rather than the paper's. This sample gives approximately 140,000 distinct CDR3 sequences in total; 17% of them show up just once. The top ten clones comprise 30% to 35% of the sample. The clonotype was recovered from a male donor with ankylosing spondylitis. The material sequenced was blood, either unsorted or a sorted T cell fraction (not recorded which).

The DNA sequence reads TGCGCCAGCAGCATAGGGGTAGAGACCCAGTACTTC. Translated, it reads CASSIGVETQYF. The sequence is built from TRBV5-1 and TRBJ2-5; matching of 5 bases hints at TRBD1 as the D gene. In the germline V gene, CDR1 corresponds to SGHRS and CDR2 to YFSETQ. Deletion took 4 bases off V and 4 bases off J, with a span of 8 bases between the germline ends. The CDR3 runs 12 amino acids, cysteine and phenylalanine included. Only the CDR3 DNA stays, 36 bases, in frame from base 1.